This T cell receptor beta chain was identified in a study of blood T cell repertoires in COVID-19. The wider study: COVID-19 samples collected from the United States, Italy and Spain covered acute and convalescent phases. T cells, B-cell-depleted T cells, or PBMCs provided the cDNA or gDNA that served as material.

The CDR3 contains 14 residues. Losses at the gene ends were 4 bases for V and 1 base for J; bases not matched to a gene: 2. Germline-derived CDR1 and CDR2 are LNHDA and SQIVND (reference sequence). Seattle cases were enrolled at active infection and followed longitudinally. Original processing methods: By means of reference gene primer amplification, nucleated cell counts were estimated. The protocol was immunoSEQ multiplex PCR, while the TCRdb copy is restricted to in-frame clones and leaves out a portion. That table is the source of V, J and clone size, and D and trimming were worked out from the DNA. The table has under 250,000 clones, 85% seen once; the top ten hold roughly 5%.

The TCR comes from a man aged 45-60 years with COVID-19, enrolled during active disease. The sample was peripheral blood. The rearrangement links TRBV19 to TRBJ2-7; the match to TRBD2 covers 9 bases. The DNA of the CDR3 is TGTGCCAGTAGTAATAGCGGGGGATCCTACGAGCAGTACTTC. It codes for CASSNSGGSYEQYF.